This entry lists 5 T cell receptor beta chains sequenced from one sample in a study of T cell responses to AZD1222 COVID-19 vaccine. Libraries were prepared by immunoSEQ multiplex PCR; TCRdb keeps only in-frame clonotypes and omits some of them. In the table there are 57,000 or so clones, approximately 89% of which are singletons. This specimen was peripheral blood, taken on day 0 of MenACWY control vaccination. All receptors come from an adult in good health.

The chain carries TRBV7-8 and TRBJ2-7, with D tentatively TRBD2 (6 bases). Germline-derived CDR1 and CDR2 are SGHVS and FQNEAQ. V lost 1 base and J lost 0, with 16 bases in between. The CDR3 consists of 17 residues. CDR3 in amino acids: CASSLGTIGTGSYEQYF. The CDR3, as DNA: TGTGCCAGCAGCTTAGGAACGATCGGGACTGGCTCCTACGAGCAGTACTTC.

The CDR3 is CASSRAGPGTDTQYF. As DNA, the CDR3 is TGTGCCAGCAGCCGGGCGGGGCCGGGCACAGATACGCAGTATTTT. The chain links TRBV3-1 (or the pseudogene TRBV3-2) to TRBJ2-3; D might be TRBD2 (6 bases). This CDR3 comprises 15 residues. Per the germline V gene, CDR1 is LGHDT and CDR2 is YNNKEL (reference sequence). Trimming took 4 bases from V and 1 from J, leaving 12 bases between them.

The rearrangement uses TRBV6-2 or TRBV6-3 and TRBJ1-5; possibly TRBD1 for D (5 bases). The ends were cut back, 5 bases at V and 9 bases at J, with 20 bases in the middle. CDR3 size: 15 residues. Per germline, CDR1 MNHEY and CDR2 SVGEGT. The CDR3 coding sequence is TGTGCCAGCAGTCGTTCTTCAGGGTCGGGGGGGCCCCAGCATTTT. As protein: CASSRSSGSGGPQHF.

This chain uses TRBV24-1 with TRBJ2-1; D perhaps matches TRBD2 (5 bases). This CDR3 has 16 residues. V lost 9 bases and J 0 bases, leaving 17 bases between the germline ends. Germline V gene sequence: CDR1 KGHDR, CDR2 SFDVKD. CDR3 in amino acids: CATHKRAGRSYNEQFF. As DNA, the CDR3 is TGTGCCACCCACAAGAGGGCGGGTCGCTCCTACAATGAGCAGTTCTTC.

The rearrangement links TRBV15 to TRBJ2-3; TRBD2 agrees at 10 bases. Germline CDR1 LNHNV, CDR2 YYDKDF (reference sequence). With 4 bases clipped from V and 3 bases from J, the junction kept 7 bases outside the gene matches. The CDR3 covers 16 residues. The CDR3 coding sequence is TGTGCCACCAGCAAAGCTAGCGGGGGCACTACAGATACGCAGTATTTT. This translates into CATSKASGGTTDTQYF.